This entry is about one T cell receptor (beta chain). These data are taken from a study of blood T cell repertoires in COVID-19. On the study more broadly: In each case, the material was cDNA or gDNA derived from T cells, B-cell-depleted T cells, or PBMCs.

Original data processing: Reference gene primers were amplified, and this amplification served to estimate nucleated cell counts. Only in-frame clones appear in the TCRdb table, and some are missing; sequencing was by immunoSEQ multiplex PCR. The DNA was the basis for D and trimming; V, J and clone size are from that table. The sample lists around 150,000 clones; just under 85% were seen once. CDR3 length equals 16 residues. Germline CDR1 reads SGHRS; CDR2 reads YFSETQ. V was pared by 0 bases and J by 6 bases, with 6 bases of the junction left unmatched. This clonotype originated in an elderly woman with acute or convalescent COVID-19. The chain links TRBV5-1 to TRBJ1-2, with TRBD1 matching 12 bases. The specimen was peripheral blood. CDR3 sequence: CASSLAMGQGADGYTF. The CDR3 DNA reads TGCGCCAGCAGCTTGGCCATGGGACAGGGGGCAGATGGCTACACCTTC.